Listed below are T cell receptor beta chains from one sample, sequenced in a study of blood T cell repertoires in COVID-19. Sequencing used immunoSEQ multiplex PCR; TCRdb keeps in-frame clones, though not all of them. The sample consists of 35,000 to 50,000 clones, under 85% of them appearing once. The sample consisted of peripheral blood. The source is a human donor in a cohort sampled during active COVID-19. Both conserved end residues are part of each CDR3. D genes are given only for firm matches. Expanded clones get a size class; other rows say once, few or many, or leave the size out.

abundance	d_gene	v_gene	j_gene	CDR3aa	CDR3nt
.	.	TRBV11-2	TRBJ2-6	CASSPQGSGANVLTF	TGTGCCAGCAGTCCACAGGGATCTGGGGCCAACGTCCTGACTTTC
.	.	TRBV7-3	TRBJ1-3	CASSLSSGNTIYF	TGTGCCAGCAGCTTATCATCAGGAAACACCATATATTTT
.	TRBD2	TRBV28	TRBJ2-2	CASSLFIWRGGNTGELFF	TGTGCCAGCAGTTTATTCATTTGGCGGGGGGGAAACACCGGGGAGCTGTTTTTT
.	TRBD2	TRBV10-3	TRBJ2-3	CAISPGGGKGTDTQYF	TGTGCCATCAGCCCCGGGGGGGGGAAGGGGACAGATACGCAGTATTTT
few	TRBD2	TRBV27	TRBJ2-3	CASSLSPSGLAGPSHGQYF	TGTGCCAGCAGTTTAAGTCCCAGCGGACTAGCGGGGCCTTCTCATGGGCAGTATTTT
.	.	TRBV3-1/TRBV3-2	TRBJ2-4	CASSSTGTKNIQYF	TGTGCCAGCAGTTCGACAGGCACTAAAAACATTCAGTACTTC
.	.	TRBV6-5	TRBJ1-3	CASSPRTGSGNTIYF	TGTGCCAGCAGTCCCCGGACTGGCTCTGGAAACACCATATATTTT
.	.	TRBV27	TRBJ2-7	CASSSGQGGHEQYF	TGTGCCAGCAGTTCCGGACAGGGAGGGCACGAGCAGTACTTC
.	.	TRBV2	TRBJ1-6	CASSATLSGNSPLHF	TGTGCCAGCAGCGCTACCCTGAGCGGGAATTCACCCCTCCACTTT
.	.	TRBV5-1	TRBJ2-3	CASSRSRGLVADTQYF	TGCGCCAGCAGCAGATCCAGGGGTCTAGTGGCAGATACGCAGTATTTT
.	.	TRBV5-1	TRBJ2-5	CASSRGRGKETQYF	TGCGCCAGCAGTAGGGGCCGCGGGAAAGAGACCCAGTACTTC
.	TRBD1	TRBV5-1	TRBJ2-7	CASSRDRSYEQYF	TGCGCCAGCAGTAGGGACAGGTCCTACGAGCAGTACTTC
.	.	TRBV29-1	TRBJ2-7	CSVQLTEKYEQYF	TGCAGCGTCCAACTGACAGAGAAGTACGAGCAGTACTTC
.	.	TRBV2	TRBJ1-3	CASGRVPGNTIYF	TGTGCCAGCGGGCGAGTGCCTGGAAACACCATATATTTT
.	.	TRBV3-1/TRBV3-2	TRBJ2-5	CASSQSGETQYF	TGTGCCAGCAGCCAGTCGGGGGAGACCCAGTACTTC
.	TRBD1	TRBV6-5	TRBJ2-2	CASSRDRTNSGELFF	TGTGCCAGCAGCCGGGACAGGACCAACTCCGGGGAGCTGTTTTTT
.	.	TRBV5-4	TRBJ2-7	CASSLGAGRKNEQYF	TGTGCCAGCAGCTTAGGGGCAGGGCGGAAAAACGAGCAGTACTTC
.	.	TRBV9	TRBJ1-2	CASSPDPRVTGYTF	TGTGCCAGCAGCCCCGACCCCAGGGTAACTGGCTACACCTTC
.	TRBD2	TRBV24-1	TRBJ2-1	CATSDRGLAGDNEQFF	TGTGCCACCAGTGATAGGGGACTAGCGGGGGACAATGAGCAGTTCTTC
few	.	TRBV13	TRBJ2-7	CASSLGQGRYEQYF	TGTGCCAGCAGCTTGGGGCAGGGAAGGTACGAGCAGTACTTC
once	.	TRBV6-2/TRBV6-3	TRBJ1-1	CASSYDPRGSEAFF	TGTGCCAGCAGTTACGACCCCAGGGGCAGTGAAGCTTTCTTT
.	.	TRBV7-2	TRBJ2-3	CASSVQSRGSTDTQYF	TGTGCCAGCAGCGTCCAGTCGCGCGGAAGCACAGATACGCAGTATTTT
.	TRBD1	TRBV5-1	TRBJ2-2	CASSFTRGQGVGELFF	TGCGCCAGCAGCTTCACGAGGGGACAGGGAGTCGGGGAGCTGTTTTTT
.	.	TRBV2	TRBJ1-5	CASSLRGGTRDQPQHF	TGTGCCAGCAGTCTAAGGGGGGGCACAAGGGATCAGCCCCAGCATTTT
.	.	TRBV7-9	TRBJ2-3	CASSRGTDTQYF	TGTGCCAGCAGCCGGGGCACAGATACGCAGTATTTT
once	TRBD2	TRBV5-1	TRBJ2-3	CASSPLAGGPDTQYF	TGCGCCAGCAGCCCACTAGCGGGGGGTCCAGATACGCAGTATTTT
.	.	TRBV6-5	TRBJ2-5	CASSTQGYGQETQYF	TGTGCCAGCAGTACTCAGGGGTACGGCCAAGAGACCCAGTACTTC
few	TRBD1	TRBV5-1	TRBJ2-7	CASSIRQGGHEQYF	TGCGCCAGCAGCATCCGACAGGGGGGCCACGAGCAGTACTTC
.	.	TRBV7-2	TRBJ1-1	CASSPGAYTEAFF	TGTGCCAGCAGCCCTGGGGCCTACACTGAAGCTTTCTTT
.	TRBD1	TRBV5-1	TRBJ2-5	CASSGQGGETQYF	TGCGCCAGTTCTGGACAGGGTGGGGAGACCCAGTACTTC
.	TRBD1	TRBV5-4	TRBJ2-7	CASSLESTGVGNEQYF	TGTGCCAGCAGCTTGGAGTCAACAGGGGTTGGGAACGAGCAGTACTTC
.	.	TRBV14	TRBJ1-5	CASSQGQVTRQPQHF	TGTGCCAGCAGCCAAGGACAGGTTACAAGGCAGCCCCAGCATTTT
.	.	TRBV9	TRBJ2-6	CASSAAGQGSGANVLTF	TGTGCCAGCAGCGCCGCCGGGCAGGGCTCTGGGGCCAACGTCCTGACTTTC
.	.	TRBV7-2	TRBJ2-3	CASSVESTDTQYF	TGTGCCAGCAGCGTCGAGTCAACAGATACGCAGTATTTT
.	TRBD2	TRBV5-1	TRBJ2-3	CASRERGGPTDTQYF	TGCGCCAGCAGGGAGCGGGGGGGCCCCACAGATACGCAGTATTTT
.	.	TRBV6-5	TRBJ1-2	CASSLRGNFNYGYTF	TGTGCCAGCAGTCTCAGGGGAAACTTTAACTATGGCTACACCTTC
.	TRBD1	TRBV6-5	TRBJ2-7	CASTRQGGSYEQYF	TGTGCCAGCACCAGACAGGGGGGCTCCTACGAGCAGTACTTC
.	.	TRBV7-8	TRBJ2-6	CASSLRGLALAGANVLTF	TGTGCCAGCAGCTTACGAGGTTTGGCACTCGCTGGGGCCAACGTCCTGACTTTC
once	.	TRBV4-2	TRBJ1-3	CASSPDSNSGNTIYF	TGTGCCAGCAGCCCCGACAGTAACTCTGGAAACACCATATATTTT
.	TRBD1	TRBV7-2	TRBJ1-5	CASSLRQGSGNQPQHF	TGTGCCAGCAGCCTAAGACAGGGGAGTGGCAATCAGCCCCAGCATTTT
.	TRBD2	TRBV7-2	TRBJ2-1	CASSSNLLAGAINEQFF	TGTGCCAGCAGCTCCAACCTACTAGCGGGGGCGATCAATGAGCAGTTCTTC
.	.	TRBV2	TRBJ2-1	CASSYRGVAGANNEQFF	TGTGCCAGCAGCTATCGCGGGGTTGCGGGGGCGAACAATGAGCAGTTCTTC
.	.	TRBV9	TRBJ2-7	CASSVESRPQYEQYF	TGTGCCAGCAGCGTAGAATCTCGCCCCCAGTACGAGCAGTACTTC
.	TRBD1	TRBV4-1	TRBJ1-5	CASSIGTAYSNQPQHF	TGCGCCAGCAGCATCGGGACAGCCTATAGCAATCAGCCCCAGCATTTT
few	.	TRBV7-6	TRBJ1-2	CASSLGRGLNYGYTF	TGTGCCAGCAGCTTAGGGCGCGGCCTCAACTATGGCTACACCTTC
.	.	TRBV5-1	TRBJ1-1	CASTVGGNTEAFF	TGCGCCAGTACTGTGGGGGGAAACACTGAAGCTTTCTTT
once	.	TRBV30	TRBJ1-3	CAWSVNYLGGNTIYF	TGTGCCTGGAGTGTAAACTACCTGGGTGGAAACACCATATATTTT
.	.	TRBV6-5	TRBJ1-2	CASSHRPGNYGYTF	TGTGCCAGCAGCCACCGGCCAGGGAACTATGGCTACACCTTC
.	.	TRBV7-2	TRBJ2-7	CASSLTGVGSYEQYF	TGTGCCAGCAGCCTAACAGGTGTGGGGTCCTACGAGCAGTACTTC
.	TRBD1	TRBV7-9	TRBJ2-1	CASSLDGTGANPFF	TGTGCCAGCAGCTTAGACGGGACAGGGGCCAACCCGTTCTTC
.	.	TRBV6-5	TRBJ1-2	CASSSPGGGNYGYTF	TGTGCCAGCAGCTCTCCAGGCGGGGGTAACTATGGCTACACCTTC
.	TRBD2	TRBV3-1/TRBV3-2	TRBJ2-7	CASSRPTSGGYEQYF	TGTGCCAGCAGCCGGCCGACTAGCGGGGGCTACGAGCAGTACTTC
.	.	TRBV10-1	TRBJ1-3	CASIPGSGGNTIYF	TGCGCCAGCATTCCGGGTTCGGGGGGAAACACCATATATTTT
.	.	TRBV6-5	TRBJ2-6	CASRSPRGGANVLTF	TGTGCCAGCAGGTCACCTAGAGGTGGGGCCAACGTCCTGACTTTC
.	TRBD1	TRBV6-5	TRBJ1-5	CASFKDREINQPQHF	TGTGCCAGCTTTAAGGACAGGGAGATCAATCAGCCCCAGCATTTT